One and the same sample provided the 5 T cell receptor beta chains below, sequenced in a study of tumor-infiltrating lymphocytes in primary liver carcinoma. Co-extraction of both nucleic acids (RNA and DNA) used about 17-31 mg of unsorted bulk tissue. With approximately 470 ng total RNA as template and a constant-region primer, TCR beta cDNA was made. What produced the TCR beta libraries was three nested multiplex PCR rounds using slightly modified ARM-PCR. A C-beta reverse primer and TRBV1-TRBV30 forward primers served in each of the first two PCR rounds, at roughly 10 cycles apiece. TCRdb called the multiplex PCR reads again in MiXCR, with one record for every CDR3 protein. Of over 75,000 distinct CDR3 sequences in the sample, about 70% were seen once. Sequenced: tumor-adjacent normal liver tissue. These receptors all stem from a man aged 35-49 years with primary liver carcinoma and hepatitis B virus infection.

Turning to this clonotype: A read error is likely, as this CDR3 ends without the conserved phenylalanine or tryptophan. DNA of the CDR3: TGCAGCATTGACGGTAACTCCTACAATGAGCAGTTCTTG. Protein sequence: CSIDGNSYNEQFL. The rearrangement links TRBV29-1 to TRBJ2-1; D unclear. Germline V gives CDR1 SQVTM, CDR2 ANQGSEA. The CDR3 is made up of 13 amino acids.

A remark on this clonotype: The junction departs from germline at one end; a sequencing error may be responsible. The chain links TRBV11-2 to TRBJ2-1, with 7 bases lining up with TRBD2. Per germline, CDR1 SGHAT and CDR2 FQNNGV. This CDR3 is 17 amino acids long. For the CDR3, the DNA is TGTGCCAGCATCTTAGGAGAGGCGGGAGAATTCTACTATGAGCAGTTCTTC. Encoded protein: CASILGEAGEFYYEQFF. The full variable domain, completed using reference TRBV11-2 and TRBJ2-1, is EAGVAQSPRYKIIEKRQSVAFWCNPISGHATLYWYQQILGQGPKLLIQFQNNGVVDDSQLPKDRFSAERLKGVDSTLKIQPAKLEDSAVYLCASILGEAGEFYYEQFFGPGTRLTVL.

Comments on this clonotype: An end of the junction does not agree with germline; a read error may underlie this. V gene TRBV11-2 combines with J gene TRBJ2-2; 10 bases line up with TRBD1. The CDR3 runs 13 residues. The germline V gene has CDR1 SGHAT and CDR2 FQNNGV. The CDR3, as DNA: TGTGCCTTGGGACAGGGGAACACCCGGGAGCTGTTTTTT. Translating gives CALGQGNTRELFF. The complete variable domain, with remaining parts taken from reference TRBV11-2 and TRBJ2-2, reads EAGVAQSPRYKIIEKRQSVAFWCNPISGHATLYWYQQILGQGPKLLIQFQNNGVVDDSQLPKDRFSAERLKGVDSTLKIQPAKLEDSAVYLCALGQGNTRELFFGEGSRLTVL.

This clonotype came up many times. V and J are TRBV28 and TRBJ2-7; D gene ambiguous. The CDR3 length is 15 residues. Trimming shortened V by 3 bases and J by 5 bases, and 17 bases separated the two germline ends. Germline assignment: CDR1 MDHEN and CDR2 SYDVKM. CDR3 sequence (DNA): TGTGCCAGCAGTTTCCAGCTAGGCGCGTCAGACGAGCAGTACTTC. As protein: CASSFQLGASDEQYF.

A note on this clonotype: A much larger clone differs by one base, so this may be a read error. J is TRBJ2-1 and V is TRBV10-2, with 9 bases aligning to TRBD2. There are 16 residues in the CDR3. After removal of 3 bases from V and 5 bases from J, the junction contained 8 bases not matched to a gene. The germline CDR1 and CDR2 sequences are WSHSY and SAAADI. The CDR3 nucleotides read TGCGCCAGCAGTGATGTAATGGGACTAGCTAACAATGAGCAGTTCTTC. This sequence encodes CASSDVMGLANNEQFF.